This TCR beta chain was sequenced in a study of T cell responses to AZD1222 COVID-19 vaccine. The data were produced by immunoSEQ multiplex PCR, yet TCRdb's version contains in-frame clones alone and is incomplete. The sample records about 120,000 clones, approximately 88% being singletons. The CDR3 contains 13 residues. Germline V CDR1 and CDR2: SGHDT, YYEEEE. V was pared by 0 bases and J by 12 bases, with 15 bases between. The origin of this receptor is an adult who received the AZD1222 COVID-19 vaccine. The specimen was peripheral blood, collected 28 days after the second AZD1222 dose. The gene calls are TRBV5-6 and TRBJ1-2, with D unclear. The CDR3 is CASSLGGSFWNTF. In DNA, the CDR3 is TGTGCCAGCAGCTTGGGAGGCTCGTTCTGGAACACCTTC.